This entry is about one T cell receptor (beta chain). The antigen is undetermined. This sample stems from a study of shared clonotypes between healthy human individuals. Positive CCR7 selection of CD45RO-negative cells yielded the naive CD8 cells, and terminally differentiated effector memory CD45RA+ cells were excluded. The table came from immunoSEQ multiplex PCR; TCRdb's copy has only in-frame clones and leaves some out. The table lists about 2.1 million clones, just over 90% of them singletons. Looked up from germline, CDR1 is LGHNA and CDR2 is YNFKEQ. The CDR3 covers 14 residues. The V gene lost 1 base and the J gene lost 4 bases, with 7 bases spanning the gap. Findings and limits, study-wide: Compared with clonotypes that all four donors shared, non-shared clonotypes had lower generation probabilities. An expected dependence of interdonor clonotype sharing on sequencing depth was noted.

The sequencing sample was made of naive CD8+ T cells from PBMCs. The chain links TRBV4-2 to TRBJ2-2; D is uncertain. This receptor was taken from a man aged 18 to 35 in good health. Some clones in this sample may be carry-over from other donors' samples. The CDR3 sequence: CASSQGLITGELFF. The CDR3 DNA sequence: TGTGCCAGCAGCCAAGGACTCATCACCGGGGAGCTGTTTTTT.